Following are 32 T cell receptor beta chains from one sample sequenced in a study of blood T cell repertoires in COVID-19. Clones were read by immunoSEQ multiplex PCR, and TCRdb kept only the in-frame ones, dropping some. The sample holds 80,000 to 100,000 clones, roughly 96% seen once. The specimen sequenced was peripheral blood. These receptors all stem from a human donor with active COVID-19. The donor label of this sample is uncertain.

The V and J genes are TRBV6-5 and TRBJ2-1; 7 bases are a match to TRBD1. The CDR3 covers 13 residues. Germline V CDR1 and CDR2: MNHEY, SVGAGI. V gave up 6 bases and J gave up 6 bases; unmatched junction bases: 5. CDR3 bases: TGTGCCAGCAGACCCGACAGGGTCAATGAGCAGTTCTTC. Its protein is CASRPDRVNEQFF.

V gene TRBV5-4 combines with J gene TRBJ2-7; 8 bases match TRBD1. CDR1 and CDR2 from the germline V gene are SGHNT and YYREEE (reference sequence). Trimming cost V 3 bases and J 4 bases; bases outside gene matches: 6. The CDR3 spans 14 residues. The CDR3: CASSSGTGSYEQYF. CDR3 nucleotides: TGTGCCAGCAGCTCGGGGACAGGTAGTTACGAGCAGTACTTC.

V is TRBV5-4 and J is TRBJ1-2, with D tentatively TRBD1 (6 bases). CDR1 is SGHNT and CDR2 is YYREEE in the germline V gene (reference sequence). CDR3 length: 16 amino acids. Between the trimmed V and J ends, which lost 0 bases and 4 bases, there was a span of 16 bases. CDR3 coding DNA: TGTGCCAGCAGCTTGGAGTTCCAGGGAGGGGGCTATGGCTACACCTTC. This translates into CASSLEFQGGGYGYTF.

The chain combines TRBV4-3 with TRBJ2-2; the D gene is possibly TRBD2 (6 bases). Trimming removed 2 bases at V and 3 bases at J, with 16 bases between. CDR3 length: 17 residues. The V gene's germline CDR1 is LGHNA and CDR2 YSLEER. The CDR3 loop reads CASSQRKTGADTGELFF. Written as DNA, the CDR3 is TGCGCCAGCAGCCAACGTAAAACGGGAGCGGACACCGGGGAGCTGTTTTTT.

The chain couples TRBV5-1 to TRBJ2-2, with TRBD1 matching over 8 bases. Germline assignment: CDR1 SGHRS and CDR2 YFSETQ. The CDR3 consists of 14 residues. With 1 base clipped from V and 6 bases from J, the junction kept 2 bases outside the gene matches. The chain's CDR3 is CASSLTQGAGELFF. As DNA, the CDR3 is TGCGCCAGCAGCTTGACACAGGGGGCCGGGGAGCTGTTTTTT. Variable domain in full (rest from reference TRBV5-1 and TRBJ2-2): KAGVTQTPRYLIKTRGQQVTLSCSPISGHRSVSWYQQTPGQGLQFLFEYFSETQRNKGNFPGRFSGRQFSNSRSEMNVSTLELGDSALYLCASSLTQGAGELFFGEGSRLTVL.

The chain is built from TRBV6-1 and TRBJ1-4; D is undetermined. The germline CDR1 and CDR2 sequences are MNHNS and SASEGT. The CDR3 totals 16 residues. V lost 2 bases and J 2 bases, leaving 12 bases between the germline ends. CDR3 nucleotides: TGTGCCAGCAGTGAATCTACGGGATCTACTAATGAAAAACTGTTTTTT. Protein sequence: CASSESTGSTNEKLFF.

This clone was observed once. The rearrangement links TRBV7-2 to TRBJ2-3; 7 bases fit TRBD2. Germline V gene sequence: CDR1 SGHTA, CDR2 FQGNSA. Trimming removed 2 bases from V and 2 bases from J; junction bases left unmatched: 10. The CDR3 is made up of 17 amino acids. The CDR3 sequence: CASSLNGASGVTDTQYF. The CDR3 DNA reads TGTGCCAGCAGCTTAAACGGGGCTAGCGGTGTCACAGATACGCAGTATTTT.

The V call is TRBV11-3, the J call TRBJ1-2; 7 nucleotides line up with TRBD1. Looked up from germline, CDR1 is SGHNT and CDR2 is YENEEA. This CDR3 has 14 residues. V was pared by 5 bases and J by 5 bases, with 8 bases of the junction left unmatched. In DNA, the CDR3 is TGTGCCAGCAGCCCTCGACAGGGATGGTATGGCTACACCTTC. The encoded protein is CASSPRQGWYGYTF.

This rearrangement joins TRBV5-1 to TRBJ1-2, with TRBD1 identical over 9 bases. Trimming took 4 bases from V and 6 from J; bases not matched to a gene: 22. This CDR3 spans 19 amino acids. CDR1 and CDR2 (germline): SGHRS, YFSETQ. The CDR3 region is CASSPANPTGGGIMDGYTF. CDR3 DNA sequence: TGCGCCAGCAGCCCAGCCAACCCTACAGGGGGCGGAATTATGGATGGCTACACCTTC.

This clone was seen only once. The V call is TRBV6-6, the J call TRBJ2-7, with 9 bases aligning to TRBD1. V lost 2 bases, J lost 4 bases, and 3 bases stayed unmatched. Per germline, CDR1 MNHNY and CDR2 SVGAGI (reference sequence). This CDR3 is 14 amino acids long. The CDR3 sequence is CASSYPGQGYEQYF. The CDR3 DNA follows: TGTGCCAGCAGTTACCCCGGACAGGGGTACGAGCAGTACTTC.

V is TRBV6-1 and J is TRBJ1-2; no clear D gene. Between the trimmed V and J ends, which lost 3 bases and 5 bases, there was a span of 13 bases. The CDR3 spans 14 residues. Looked up from germline, CDR1 is MNHNS and CDR2 is SASEGT. The CDR3 loop reads CASSDLLVGYGYTF. The CDR3 coding sequence is TGTGCCAGCAGTGATTTGTTGGTCGGGTATGGCTACACCTTC.

V is TRBV4-2 and J is TRBJ1-2; D gene ambiguous. The V end was cut by 0 bases, the J end by 1 base, with 9 bases between. This CDR3 contains 15 residues. The germline V gene encodes CDR1 LGHNA and CDR2 YNFKEQ. This CDR3 reads CASSQDRGINYGYTF. The CDR3 region has the DNA TGTGCCAGCAGCCAAGATCGGGGAATTAACTATGGCTACACCTTC.

The chain carries TRBV28 and TRBJ1-5; D unresolved. V lost 7 bases to trimming and J lost 0 bases, with 13 bases between them. CDR1 and CDR2 (germline): MDHEN, SYDVKM. The CDR3 runs 15 residues. CDR3 sequence (DNA): TGTGCCAGCACCTCCCGGGTCTATAGCAATCAGCCCCAGCATTTT. Translated: CASTSRVYSNQPQHF.

The genes are TRBV2 and TRBJ2-7; D unresolved. Trimming removed 6 bases at V and 2 bases at J, with 5 bases between. CDR3 length: 11 residues. Germline V gives CDR1 SNHLY, CDR2 FYNNEI. The CDR3 sequence is CASRETYEQYF. In DNA form, the CDR3 reads TGTGCCAGCAGGGAGACCTACGAGCAGTACTTC.

The chain's CDR3 is CASSQDAEAGGTGELFF. The CDR3 DNA follows: TGTGCCAGCAGCCAAGATGCAGAAGCGGGGGGGACCGGGGAGCTGTTTTTT. The chain links TRBV4-2 to TRBJ2-2, with 10 bases that match TRBD2. V shed 0 bases, J shed 5 bases, and the junction held 6 bases outside the gene matches. CDR1 is LGHNA and CDR2 is YNFKEQ in the germline V gene. The CDR3 covers 17 residues.

This sequence joins TRBV18 and TRBJ2-7, with 10 bases fitting TRBD1. The J segment lost 4 bases and the V segment lost 3 bases, leaving 3 bases of the junction unmatched. The germline gives CDR1 KGHSH, CDR2 LQKENI. This CDR3 contains 14 residues. CDR3 bases: TGTGCCAGCTCACCGAGACAGGGGGCATACGAGCAGTACTTC. Translated: CASSPRQGAYEQYF.

This rearrangement joins TRBV19 to TRBJ1-2, with 9 bases fitting TRBD1. V dropped 4 bases and J dropped 8; count of bases not matched to a gene: 8. In germline, CDR1 is LNHDA, CDR2 SQIVND (reference sequence). This CDR3 comprises 14 residues. In DNA form, the CDR3 reads TGTGCCAGTAGTACGCCGGGACAGGGTGGGGGCTACACCTTC. This translates into CASSTPGQGGGYTF.

V usage is TRBV5-1 and J usage is TRBJ1-4, with D uncertain. Per the germline V gene, CDR1 is SGHRS and CDR2 is YFSETQ. Trimming pared 4 bases from V and 5 bases from J, leaving 12 bases between. The CDR3 extends over 14 amino acids. The CDR3 nucleotides are TGCGCCAGCAGCCGGGAGTCTGAGAATGAAAAACTGTTTTTT. Residues: CASSRESENEKLFF. The variable domain in full, completed from reference TRBV5-1 and TRBJ1-4, reads KAGVTQTPRYLIKTRGQQVTLSCSPISGHRSVSWYQQTPGQGLQFLFEYFSETQRNKGNFPGRFSGRQFSNSRSEMNVSTLELGDSALYLCASSRESENEKLFFGSGTQLSVL.

The rearrangement joins TRBV7-6 to TRBJ1-2; 8 bases are a match to TRBD1. CDR3 length: 15 residues. Germline assignment: CDR1 SGHVS and CDR2 FNYEAQ. V shed 6 bases, J shed 4 bases, and the junction held 10 bases outside the gene matches. The CDR3 nucleotides read TGTGCCAGCAGTTCCAGGACAGGGTTTAGCTATGGCTACACCTTC. The encoded protein is CASSSRTGFSYGYTF.

The J gene is TRBJ1-1, the V gene TRBV2, with 10 bases aligning to TRBD1. The CDR3 contains 15 residues. In germline, CDR1 is SNHLY, CDR2 FYNNEI. V dropped 5 bases and J dropped 1; count of bases not matched to a gene: 4. CDR3 coding DNA: TGTGCCAGCAGTCCGCGACAGGGGGCGAACACTGAAGCTTTCTTT. Its protein is CASSPRQGANTEAFF.

V usage is TRBV11-2 and J usage is TRBJ2-2, with D hard to call. Per germline, CDR1 SGHAT and CDR2 FQNNGV. Trimming shortened V by 5 bases and J by 6 bases, and 7 bases separated the two germline ends. The CDR3 is 12 amino acids. CDR3 in DNA: TGTGCCAGCAGCCCCTGGCCCGGGGAGCTGTTTTTT. Its protein product is CASSPWPGELFF.

This chain uses TRBV10-2 with TRBJ1-2; 11 bases agree with TRBD1. J lost 4 bases, V lost 2 bases, and 6 bases had no gene match. The CDR3 extends over 16 amino acids. Germline V CDR1 and CDR2: WSHSY, SAAADI. CDR3 bases: TGCGCCAGCAGTGAGAACGGACAGGGGGCCCCCTATGGCTACACCTTC. Translating it yields CASSENGQGAPYGYTF.

This clone showed up just once. V and J are TRBV3-1 (or the pseudogene TRBV3-2) and TRBJ2-5, with D maybe TRBD1 (6 bases). The CDR3 consists of 14 residues. Germline CDR1 is LGHDT and CDR2 is YNNKEL (reference sequence). The V gene lost 5 bases and the J gene lost 2 bases, with 12 bases spanning the gap. Written as DNA, the CDR3 is TGTGCCAGCAGCTTGCGGACAGCTCAAGAGACCCAGTACTTC. This sequence encodes CASSLRTAQETQYF.

This chain links TRBV5-1 with TRBJ2-7, with a possible D match to TRBD1 (6 bases). Trimming removed 3 bases from V and 2 bases from J, with 9 bases in between. The CDR3 covers 13 residues. The germline gives CDR1 SGHRS, CDR2 YFSETQ. The CDR3: CASSSDSTYEQYF. For the CDR3, the DNA is TGCGCCAGCAGCTCGGACAGTACCTACGAGCAGTACTTC.

The rearrangement links TRBV2 to TRBJ2-3; TRBD2 matches 10 bases. Per germline, CDR1 SNHLY and CDR2 FYNNEI. Trimming took 6 bases from V and 0 from J; bases not matched to a gene: 12. The CDR3 length is 18 residues. CDR3 sequence (DNA): TGTGCCAGCAGGGGCAGTTTAGCGGGGGGCCTGAGCACAGATACGCAGTATTTT. It is translated as CASRGSLAGGLSTDTQYF.

The chain couples TRBV21-1 to TRBJ2-5; the table calls TRBD1, which could not be checked here. TRBV21-1 constitutes a pseudogene. This CDR3 contains 18 residues. The CDR3 bases are TGTGCCAGCAGCAAAGGGTCAGGGCCGACTGGGCCACAAGAGACCCAGTACTTC. It yields the protein CASSKGSGPTGPQETQYF.

The V and J genes are TRBV5-1 and TRBJ2-2; 7 bases line up with TRBD1. Unmatched junction bases numbered 2, after V lost 0 bases and J lost 0 bases. The CDR3 runs 16 residues. CDR1 and CDR2 (germline): SGHRS, YFSETQ. Here the CDR3 DNA reads TGCGCCAGCAGCTTGGAAGGGGGCGCGAACACCGGGGAGCTGTTTTTT. Translation: CASSLEGGANTGELFF.

This rearrangement joins TRBV2 to TRBJ2-3; 12 bases align to TRBD2. This CDR3 is built from 16 residues. Per germline, CDR1 SNHLY and CDR2 FYNNEI. V gave up 5 bases and J gave up 5 bases; unmatched junction bases: 8. DNA of the CDR3: TGTGCCAGCAGTTCTAGCGGGGGGGCTTCGGGAGATACGCAGTATTTT. This encodes CASSSSGGASGDTQYF.

The chain uses TRBV29-1 and TRBJ2-7, with D perhaps matching TRBD1 (5 bases). Germline values: CDR1 SQVTM, CDR2 ANQGSEA. V was pared by 4 bases and J by 0 bases, with 22 bases between. The CDR3 covers 17 residues. As DNA, the CDR3 is TGCAGCGTTGCGGACACTAACATTTATGGGAACTCCTACGAGCAGTACTTC. Translated: CSVADTNIYGNSYEQYF.

For the CDR3, the DNA is TGTGCCACCAGCTTCCCACCCCAAATGGGGGAGGGGACCCAAGAGACCCAGTACTTC. It codes for CATSFPPQMGEGTQETQYF. This sequence joins TRBV15 and TRBJ2-5, with 7 bases matching TRBD2. This CDR3 has 19 residues. The junction had 19 bases not matched to a gene; V was cut back by 5 bases and J by 1 base. Germline V lookup: CDR1 LNHNV, CDR2 YYDKDF (reference sequence).

The V and J genes are TRBV27 and TRBJ2-7, with 8 positions matching TRBD2. The germline CDR1 and CDR2 sequences are MNHEY and SMNVEV (reference sequence). Losses at the gene ends were 5 bases for V and 0 bases for J; bases not matched to a gene: 6. This CDR3 region has 15 residues. Written as DNA, the CDR3 is TGTGCCAGCAGTCCGAGCGGGAGCGTCTCCTACGAGCAGTACTTC. This gives the protein CASSPSGSVSYEQYF.

In its sample, this clone was seen once. The genes are TRBV6-2 or TRBV6-3 and TRBJ2-7, with 7 bases identical to TRBD2. The trim removed 0 bases at V and 4 bases at J, leaving 3 bases unmatched. CDR1 and CDR2 from the germline V gene are MNHEY and SVGEGT. This CDR3 contains 14 residues. CDR3 in amino acids: CASSYSLGGYEQYF. The CDR3 bases are TGTGCCAGCAGTTACTCGCTGGGGGGGTACGAGCAGTACTTC.